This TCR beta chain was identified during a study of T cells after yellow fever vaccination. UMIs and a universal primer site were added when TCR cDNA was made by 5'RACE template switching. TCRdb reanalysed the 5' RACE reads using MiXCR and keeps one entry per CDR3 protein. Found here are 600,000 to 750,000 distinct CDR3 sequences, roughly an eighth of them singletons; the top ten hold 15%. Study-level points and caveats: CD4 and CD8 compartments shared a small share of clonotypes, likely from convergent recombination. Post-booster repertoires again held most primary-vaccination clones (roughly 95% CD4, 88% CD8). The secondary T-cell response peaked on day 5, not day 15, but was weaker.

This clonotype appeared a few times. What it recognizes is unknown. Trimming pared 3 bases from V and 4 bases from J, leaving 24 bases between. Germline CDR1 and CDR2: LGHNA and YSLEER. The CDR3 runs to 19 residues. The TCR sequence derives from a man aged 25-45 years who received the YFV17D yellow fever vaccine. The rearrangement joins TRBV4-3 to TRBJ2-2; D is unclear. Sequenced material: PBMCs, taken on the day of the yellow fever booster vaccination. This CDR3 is CASSHPRKGGRLSTGELFF. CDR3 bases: TGCGCCAGCAGCCATCCCAGGAAGGGTGGCCGACTGAGCACCGGGGAGCTGTTTTTT.